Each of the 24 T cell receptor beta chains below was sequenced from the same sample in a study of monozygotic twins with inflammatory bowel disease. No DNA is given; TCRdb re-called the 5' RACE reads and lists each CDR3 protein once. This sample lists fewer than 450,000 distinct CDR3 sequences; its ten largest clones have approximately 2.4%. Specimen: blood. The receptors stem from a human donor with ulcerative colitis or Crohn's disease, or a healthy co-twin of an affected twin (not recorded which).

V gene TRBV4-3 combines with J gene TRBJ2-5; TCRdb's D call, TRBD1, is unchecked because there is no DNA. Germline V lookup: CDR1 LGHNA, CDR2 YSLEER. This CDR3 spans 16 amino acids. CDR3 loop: CASSQDVGVVQETQYF.

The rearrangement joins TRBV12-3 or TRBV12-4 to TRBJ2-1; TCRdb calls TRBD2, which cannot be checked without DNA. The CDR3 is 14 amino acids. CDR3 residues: CASGGLALYNEQFF.

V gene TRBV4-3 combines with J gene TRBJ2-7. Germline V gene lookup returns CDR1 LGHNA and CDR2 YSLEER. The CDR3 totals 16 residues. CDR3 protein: CASSQDTIAAIYEQYF.

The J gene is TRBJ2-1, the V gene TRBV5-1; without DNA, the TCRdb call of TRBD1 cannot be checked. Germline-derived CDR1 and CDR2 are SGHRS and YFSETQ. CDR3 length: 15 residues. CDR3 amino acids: CASSLVRDRGDEQFF.

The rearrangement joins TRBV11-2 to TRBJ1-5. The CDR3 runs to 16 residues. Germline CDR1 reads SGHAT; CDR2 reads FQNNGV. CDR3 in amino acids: CASSLDMGDSNQPQHF. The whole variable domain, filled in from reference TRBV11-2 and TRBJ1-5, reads EAGVAQSPRYKIIEKRQSVAFWCNPISGHATLYWYQQILGQGPKLLIQFQNNGVVDDSQLPKDRFSAERLKGVDSTLKIQPAKLEDSAVYLCASSLDMGDSNQPQHFGDGTRLSIL.

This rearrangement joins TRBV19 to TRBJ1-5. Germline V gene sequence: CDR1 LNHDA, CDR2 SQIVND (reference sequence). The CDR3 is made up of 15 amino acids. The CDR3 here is CASSIGEWSNQPQHF.

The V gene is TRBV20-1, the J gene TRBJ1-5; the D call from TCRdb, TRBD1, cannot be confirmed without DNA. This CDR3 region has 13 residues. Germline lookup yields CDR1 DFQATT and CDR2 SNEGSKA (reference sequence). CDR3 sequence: CSATGGAGQPQHF.

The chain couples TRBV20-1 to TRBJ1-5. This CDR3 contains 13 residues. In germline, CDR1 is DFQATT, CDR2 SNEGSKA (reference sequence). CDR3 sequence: CSPTRDSNQPQHF.

The CDR3 spells CASSYPGQGYEQYF. This sequence joins TRBV11-2 and TRBJ2-7; TCRdb's D gene call, TRBD1, goes unchecked for lack of DNA. Germline assignment: CDR1 SGHAT and CDR2 FQNNGV. This CDR3 is built from 14 residues.

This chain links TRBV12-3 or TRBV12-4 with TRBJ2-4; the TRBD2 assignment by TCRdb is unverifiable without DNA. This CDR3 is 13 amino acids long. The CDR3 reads CASSLGGGDIQYF.

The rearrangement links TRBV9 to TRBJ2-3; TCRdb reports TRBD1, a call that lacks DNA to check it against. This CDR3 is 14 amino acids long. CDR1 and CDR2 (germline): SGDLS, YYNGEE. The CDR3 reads CASSVGQGTDTQYF.

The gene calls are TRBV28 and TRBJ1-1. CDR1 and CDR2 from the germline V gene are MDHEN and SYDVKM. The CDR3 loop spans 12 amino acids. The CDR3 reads CASSPGNTEAFF.

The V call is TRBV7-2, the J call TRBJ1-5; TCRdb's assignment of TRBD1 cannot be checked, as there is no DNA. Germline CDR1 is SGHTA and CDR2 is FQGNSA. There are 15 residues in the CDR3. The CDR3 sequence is CASSLEGQLNQPQHF.

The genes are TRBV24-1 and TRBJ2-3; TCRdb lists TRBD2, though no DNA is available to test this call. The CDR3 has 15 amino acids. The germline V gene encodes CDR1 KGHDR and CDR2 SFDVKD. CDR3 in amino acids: CATSDPAGRTDTQYF.

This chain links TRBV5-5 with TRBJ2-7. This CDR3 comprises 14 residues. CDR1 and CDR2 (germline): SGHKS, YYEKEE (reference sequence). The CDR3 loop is CASSLSWTDYEQYF.

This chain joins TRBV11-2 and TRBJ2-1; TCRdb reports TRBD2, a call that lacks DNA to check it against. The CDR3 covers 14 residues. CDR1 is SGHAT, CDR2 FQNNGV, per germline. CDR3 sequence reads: CASSTRTSYNEQFF.

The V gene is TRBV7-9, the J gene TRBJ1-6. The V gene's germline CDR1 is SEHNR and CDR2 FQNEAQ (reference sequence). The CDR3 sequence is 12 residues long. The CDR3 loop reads CASSVRGSPLHF.

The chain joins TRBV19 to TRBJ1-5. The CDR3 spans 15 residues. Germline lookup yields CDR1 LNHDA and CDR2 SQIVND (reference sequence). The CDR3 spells CASSIEGWSNQPQHF.

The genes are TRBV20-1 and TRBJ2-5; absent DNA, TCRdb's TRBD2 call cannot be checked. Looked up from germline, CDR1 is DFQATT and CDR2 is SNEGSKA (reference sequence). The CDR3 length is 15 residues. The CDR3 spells CSAQRVAGGLETQYF.

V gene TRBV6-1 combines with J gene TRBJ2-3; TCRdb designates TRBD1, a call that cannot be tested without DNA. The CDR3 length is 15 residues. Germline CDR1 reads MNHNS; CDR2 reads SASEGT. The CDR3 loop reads CASSIQGGNTDTQYF.

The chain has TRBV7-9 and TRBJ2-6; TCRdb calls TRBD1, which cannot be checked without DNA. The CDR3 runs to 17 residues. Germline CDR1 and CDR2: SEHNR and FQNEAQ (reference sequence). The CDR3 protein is CASSPQPPFSGANVLTF.

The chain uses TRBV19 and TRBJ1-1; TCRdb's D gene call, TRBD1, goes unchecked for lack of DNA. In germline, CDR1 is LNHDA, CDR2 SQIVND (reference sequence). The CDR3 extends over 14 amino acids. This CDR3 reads CASNPRVGNTEAFF.

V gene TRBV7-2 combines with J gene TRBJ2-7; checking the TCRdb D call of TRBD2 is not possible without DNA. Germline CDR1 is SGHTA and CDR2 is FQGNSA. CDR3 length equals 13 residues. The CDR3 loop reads CASSLEGRWEQYF.

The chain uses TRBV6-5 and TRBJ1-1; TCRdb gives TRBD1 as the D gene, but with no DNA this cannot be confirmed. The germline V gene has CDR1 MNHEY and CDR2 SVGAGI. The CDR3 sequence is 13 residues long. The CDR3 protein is CASSSQGIHSAFF.